In this sample, the clone carrying this TCR beta chain turned up a few times. Its matching antigen is unknown. This record comes from a study of T cell repertoires in cytomegalovirus infection. Study in general: Matching HLA type and CMV infection were both indicated by public TCR beta signatures.

Via MiXCR, TCRdb re-called the reads, giving one row per CDR3 protein. The table records about 160,000 distinct CDR3 sequences, 20% to 25% of them present only once. Germline CDR1 and CDR2: ENHRY and SYGVKD. The CDR3 sequence is 17 residues long. With V trimmed by 2 bases and J by 4 bases, 5 bases remained unmatched. The starting material was CD8+ T cells from cultured PBMCs, obtained from culture after CMV antigen stimulation. The genes are TRBV10-3 and TRBJ2-1; TRBD2 matches at 13 bases. This clonotype was obtained from a human donor in good health (CMV status not recorded). Some clones in this sample may be carry-over from other donors' samples. Here the CDR3 reads CAISEPGLAGLYNEQFF. Here the CDR3 DNA reads TGTGCCATCAGTGAGCCGGGACTAGCGGGGTTATACAATGAGCAGTTCTTC.